These 22 T cell receptor beta chains share one sample of origin, sequenced in a study of cytomegalovirus exposure and HLA in healthy donors. PCR primers comprised 60 Vbeta and 13 Jbeta primers. Method: immunoSEQ multiplex PCR; TCRdb's copy keeps in-frame clones and lacks some. In the table there are some 270,000 clones, 92% of which are singletons. The sample comprised PBMCs. Receptors were obtained from a girl aged 2-9 years in good health and CMV-seronegative.

The chain is built from TRBV30 and TRBJ1-3; maybe TRBD1 (6 bases). Trimming cost V 1 base and J 4 bases, with 11 bases left between them. The CDR3 covers 14 residues. The germline gives CDR1 GTSNPN, CDR2 SVGIG (reference sequence). The DNA of the CDR3 is TGTGCCTGGAGTGCACAGGGAGCAGGAAACACCATATATTTT. This encodes CAWSAQGAGNTIYF.

The chain is built from TRBV19 and TRBJ2-5; TRBD2 matches 7 bases. Germline trimming cut 1 base from V and 4 bases from J; bases unmatched to any gene: 6. The CDR3 is 15 amino acids. Germline values: CDR1 LNHDA, CDR2 SQIVND (reference sequence). This CDR3 reads CASSIGVGGGETQYF. CDR3 nucleotides: TGTGCCAGTAGTATAGGGGTGGGGGGGGGAGAGACCCAGTACTTC.

Only one count was recorded for this clone. The gene calls are TRBV2 and TRBJ2-1; 12 bases align to TRBD2. The trim removed 7 bases at V and 4 bases at J, leaving 2 bases unmatched. The CDR3 runs 14 residues. Germline V gene sequence: CDR1 SNHLY, CDR2 FYNNEI. CDR3 DNA sequence: TGTGCCAGCAAACTAGCGGGGGGTTACAATGAGCAGTTCTTC. Residues: CASKLAGGYNEQFF.

This clone was found once. V gene TRBV9 combines with J gene TRBJ2-7, with 9 bases matching TRBD1. Germline V lookup: CDR1 SGDLS, CDR2 YYNGEE. Trimming at V came to 0 bases and at J to 3 bases, leaving 1 base not matched to a gene. The CDR3 spans 14 residues. CDR3 protein: CASSVADRGYEQYF. CDR3 nucleotide sequence: TGTGCCAGCAGCGTAGCGGACAGGGGCTACGAGCAGTACTTC.

The chain employs TRBV30 and TRBJ2-7; tentatively, D is TRBD1 (6 bases). V shed 0 bases and J shed 3 bases, with 12 bases lying between them. CDR1 and CDR2 from the germline V gene are GTSNPN and SVGIG (reference sequence). The CDR3 is 14 amino acids. The DNA for the CDR3 is TGTGCCTGGAGTGTCCAGGGGCTTGACTACGAGCAGTACTTC. This codes for CAWSVQGLDYEQYF. The full variable domain, its missing parts supplied by reference TRBV30 and TRBJ2-7, is SQTIHQWPATLVQPVGSPLSLECTVEGTSNPNLYWYRQAAGRGLQLLFYSVGIGQISSEVPQNLSASRPQDRQFILSSKKLLLSDSGFYLCAWSVQGLDYEQYFGPGTRLTVT.

The chain carries TRBV5-1 and TRBJ2-5, with D possibly being TRBD1 (6 bases). The J call may not be correct, given that the DNA end is closer to TRBJ2-7. The CDR3 covers 15 residues. The germline V gene encodes CDR1 SGHRS and CDR2 YFSETQ. The CDR3 is CASSPEQGPSYEQYF. The CDR3 nucleotides are TGCGCCAGCAGCCCGGAACAGGGACCTTCCTACGAGCAGTACTTC.

The V and J genes are TRBV27 and TRBJ1-5, with 7 bases that match TRBD1. J was trimmed by 3 bases and V by 5 bases; bases with no gene match: 7. CDR1 and CDR2 from the germline V gene are MNHEY and SMNVEV (reference sequence). This CDR3 is built from 15 residues. CDR3 DNA: TGTGCCAGCAGTGCCCAACAGGGGAACAATCAGCCCCAGCATTTT. Its protein is CASSAQQGNNQPQHF.

This clone appeared a single time. This chain connects TRBV18 to TRBJ2-1; 9 nucleotides agree with TRBD1. V shed 1 base, J shed 8 bases, and the junction held 9 bases outside the gene matches. The CDR3 extends over 16 amino acids. Germline-derived CDR1 and CDR2 are KGHSH and LQKENI. This CDR3 is CASSPRPGQGSHEQFF. In DNA form, the CDR3 reads TGTGCCAGCTCACCACGACCGGGACAGGGATCCCATGAGCAGTTCTTC.

The CDR3 region has the DNA TGTGCCAGCAACCCGGGCACAGATACGCAGTATTTT. Protein product: CASNPGTDTQYF. This chain connects TRBV7-8 to TRBJ2-3; D gene uncertain. CDR1 is SGHVS, CDR2 FQNEAQ, per germline. CDR3 length: 12 amino acids. V was trimmed by 7 bases and J by 1 base, leaving 6 bases between them.

The chain links TRBV19 to TRBJ2-2, with TRBD2 matching 7 bases. Per the germline V gene, CDR1 is LNHDA and CDR2 is SQIVND (reference sequence). The J segment lost 6 bases and the V segment lost 4 bases, leaving 8 bases of the junction unmatched. The CDR3 is 15 residues long. This chain's CDR3 is CASSKGGKVAGELFF. CDR3 nucleotide sequence: TGTGCCAGTAGTAAGGGAGGGAAGGTGGCCGGGGAGCTGTTTTTT. The variable domain in full, with the rest retrieved from reference TRBV19 and TRBJ2-2, is DGGITQSPKYLFRKEGQNVTLSCEQNLNHDAMYWYRQDPGQGLRLIYYSQIVNDFQKGDIAEGYSVSREKKESFPLTVTSAQKNPTAFYLCASSKGGKVAGELFFGEGSRLTVL.

Comments on this clone: Other DNA sequences in this sample translate to the same CDR3. The chain employs TRBV30 and TRBJ1-4; D unclear. V lost 1 base and J lost 3, with 6 bases in between. Germline V CDR1 and CDR2: GTSNPN, SVGIG (reference sequence). CDR3 length equals 13 residues. The CDR3 spells CAWSGQSNEKLFF. CDR3 DNA: TGTGCCTGGAGTGGGCAGTCTAATGAAAAACTGTTTTTT. Complete variable domain (other parts from reference TRBV30 and TRBJ1-4): SQTIHQWPATLVQPVGSPLSLECTVEGTSNPNLYWYRQAAGRGLQLLFYSVGIGQISSEVPQNLSASRPQDRQFILSSKKLLLSDSGFYLCAWSGQSNEKLFFGSGTQLSVL.

This chain joins TRBV4-1 and TRBJ1-5; D possibly corresponds to TRBD1 (6 bases). Trimming took off 5 bases at V and 3 bases at J, with 11 bases between the two ends. The germline V gene encodes CDR1 MGHRA and CDR2 YSYEKL. There are 14 residues in the CDR3. CDR3 nucleotides: TGCGCCAGCAGCGGGGGCTTGGACAATCAGCCCCAGCATTTT. Its translation: CASSGGLDNQPQHF.

This clone was counted once. The rearrangement joins TRBV2 to TRBJ1-6; no clear D gene. CDR1 and CDR2 from the germline V gene are SNHLY and FYNNEI. V shed 6 bases and J shed 3 bases, with 12 bases lying between them. The CDR3 runs to 15 residues. DNA of the CDR3: TGTGCCAGCAGGGAGGACCTAGGCTATAATTCACCCCTCCACTTT. This encodes CASREDLGYNSPLHF.

V and J are TRBV11-2 and TRBJ2-7, with a possible D match to TRBD2 (5 bases). The V end was cut by 5 bases, the J end by 2 bases, with 7 bases between. Germline V gene sequence: CDR1 SGHAT, CDR2 FQNNGV. CDR3 length equals 12 residues. CDR3 protein: CASSSGTYEQYF. The CDR3 DNA is TGTGCCAGCAGCAGCGGCACCTACGAGCAGTACTTC.

The chain employs TRBV19 and TRBJ2-5; D possibly corresponds to TRBD1 (6 bases). V lost 5 bases to trimming and J lost 1 base, with 11 bases between them. The CDR3 loop spans 14 amino acids. Germline V lookup: CDR1 LNHDA, CDR2 SQIVND (reference sequence). The CDR3 loop reads CASSQGIVQETQYF. Here the CDR3 DNA reads TGTGCCAGTAGTCAGGGGATTGTCCAAGAGACCCAGTACTTC.

The chain carries TRBV15 and TRBJ2-3; the match to TRBD2 covers 10 bases. After removal of 6 bases from V and 5 bases from J, the junction contained 23 bases not matched to a gene. This CDR3 is built from 20 residues. Per germline, CDR1 LNHNV and CDR2 YYDKDF (reference sequence). CDR3 loop: CATSPAGALGLAGVGDTQYF. DNA for the CDR3: TGTGCCACCAGTCCCGCAGGGGCCCTGGGGCTAGCGGGAGTAGGAGATACGCAGTATTTT.

The chain is built from TRBV10-3 and TRBJ1-1; 8 bases agree with TRBD1. The J segment lost 7 bases and the V segment lost 6 bases, leaving 7 bases of the junction unmatched. This CDR3 spans 13 amino acids. In germline, CDR1 is ENHRY, CDR2 SYGVKD. The CDR3 loop is CAISPGQGYEAFF. As DNA, the CDR3 is TGTGCCATCAGCCCTGGACAGGGTTATGAAGCTTTCTTT.

This clone came up once. The V and J genes are TRBV5-1 and TRBJ2-1, with TRBD2 identical over 14 bases. The V gene end was trimmed by 2 bases and the J gene end by 3 bases; junction bases not matched to a gene: 7. Germline V gene sequence: CDR1 SGHRS, CDR2 YFSETQ. This CDR3 region has 18 residues. CDR3 protein: CASSFGTSGRDRYNEQFF. The CDR3 coding sequence is TGCGCCAGCAGCTTCGGGACTAGCGGGAGAGACCGCTACAATGAGCAGTTCTTC.

This chain joins TRBV5-4 and TRBJ1-1, with 8 positions matching TRBD1. The germline gives CDR1 SGHNT, CDR2 YYREEE (reference sequence). The V segment lost 3 bases and the J segment 4 bases; nucleotides outside the gene matches: 8. This CDR3 has 15 residues. This CDR3 reads CASSSGQVDGTEAFF. The CDR3 coding sequence is TGTGCCAGCAGCTCGGGACAGGTAGACGGCACTGAAGCTTTCTTT.

V is TRBV7-8 and J is TRBJ1-5, with D possibly TRBD1 on 6 matching bases. V shed 5 bases and J shed 6 bases, with 11 bases lying between them. The CDR3 spans 13 residues. Germline CDR1 and CDR2: SGHVS and FQNEAQ. The CDR3 DNA reads as TGTGCCAGCAGCCCCGAGGGGGTTCAGCCCCAGCATTTT. It yields the protein CASSPEGVQPQHF.

The genes are TRBV10-3 and TRBJ2-7; D not certain. CDR1 is ENHRY, CDR2 SYGVKD, per germline. This CDR3 has 13 residues. Trimming left V 0 bases short and J 5 bases short, with 8 bases between. Here the CDR3 reads CAISESVSHEQYF. The CDR3 nucleotides read TGTGCCATCAGTGAGTCTGTCAGTCACGAGCAGTACTTC.

J is TRBJ1-6 and V is TRBV2; D uncertain. The CDR3 has 14 residues. Germline V gene lookup returns CDR1 SNHLY and CDR2 FYNNEI. V lost 2 bases and J 8 bases, leaving 10 bases between the germline ends. The CDR3 DNA reads as TGTGCCAGCAGTGAATGGCAGGCCGATTCACCCCTCCACTTT. This sequence encodes CASSEWQADSPLHF.